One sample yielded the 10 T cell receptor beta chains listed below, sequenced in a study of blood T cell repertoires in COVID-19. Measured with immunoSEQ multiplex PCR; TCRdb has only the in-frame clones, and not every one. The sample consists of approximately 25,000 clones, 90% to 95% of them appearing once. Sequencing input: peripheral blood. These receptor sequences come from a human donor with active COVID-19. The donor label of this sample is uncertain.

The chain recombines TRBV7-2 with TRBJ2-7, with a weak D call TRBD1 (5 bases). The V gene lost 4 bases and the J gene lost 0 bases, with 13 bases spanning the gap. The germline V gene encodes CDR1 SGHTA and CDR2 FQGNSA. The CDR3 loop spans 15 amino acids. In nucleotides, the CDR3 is TGTGCCAGCAGCTCTCTCAGGGTTACCTCCTACGAGCAGTACTTC. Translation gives CASSSLRVTSYEQYF.

This CDR3 is CASSLVASAQETQYF. The CDR3 DNA sequence: TGTGCCAGCAGCTTAGTAGCTTCAGCCCAAGAGACCCAGTACTTC. This chain links TRBV7-9 with TRBJ2-5; D remains unclear. The CDR3 is 15 residues long. Germline V gives CDR1 SEHNR, CDR2 FQNEAQ (reference sequence). V was trimmed by 1 base and J by 1 base, leaving 10 bases between them.

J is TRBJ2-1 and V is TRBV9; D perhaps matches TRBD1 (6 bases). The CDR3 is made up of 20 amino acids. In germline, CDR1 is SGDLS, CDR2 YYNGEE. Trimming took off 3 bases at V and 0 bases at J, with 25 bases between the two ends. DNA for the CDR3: TGTGCCAGCAGCGCCAAGGTAGGACAGAGAATACAAAGCTCCTACAATGAGCAGTTCTTC. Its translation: CASSAKVGQRIQSSYNEQFF.

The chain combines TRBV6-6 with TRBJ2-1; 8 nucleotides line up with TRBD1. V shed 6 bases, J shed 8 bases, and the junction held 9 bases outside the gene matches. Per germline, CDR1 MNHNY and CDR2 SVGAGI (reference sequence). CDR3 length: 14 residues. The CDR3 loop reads CASSQFGQGYEQFF. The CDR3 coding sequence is TGTGCCAGCAGCCAATTTGGACAGGGCTATGAGCAGTTCTTC.

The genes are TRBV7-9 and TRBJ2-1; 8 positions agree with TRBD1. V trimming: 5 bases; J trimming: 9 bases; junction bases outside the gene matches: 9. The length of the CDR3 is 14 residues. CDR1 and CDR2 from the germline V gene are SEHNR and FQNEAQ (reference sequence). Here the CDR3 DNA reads TGTGCCAGCAGCCTAGACAGGGGTTTCGGTGAGCAGTTCTTC. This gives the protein CASSLDRGFGEQFF. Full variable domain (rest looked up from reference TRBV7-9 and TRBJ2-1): DTGVSQNPRHKITKRGQNVTFRCDPISEHNRLYWYRQTLGQGPEFLTYFQNEAQLEKSRLLSDRFSAERPKGSFSTLEIQRTEQGDSAMYLCASSLDRGFGEQFFGPGTRLTVL.

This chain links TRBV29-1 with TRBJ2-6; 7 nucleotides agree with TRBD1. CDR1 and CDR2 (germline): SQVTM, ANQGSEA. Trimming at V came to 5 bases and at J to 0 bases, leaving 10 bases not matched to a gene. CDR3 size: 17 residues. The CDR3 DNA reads TGCAGCGTTCGCGTTGGGACAGCGTTCTCTGGGGCCAACGTCCTGACTTTC. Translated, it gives CSVRVGTAFSGANVLTF.

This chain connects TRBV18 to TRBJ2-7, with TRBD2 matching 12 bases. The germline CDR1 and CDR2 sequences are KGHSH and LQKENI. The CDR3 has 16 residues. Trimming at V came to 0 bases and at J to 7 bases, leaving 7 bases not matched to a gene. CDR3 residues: CASSPPSSGGAGEQYF. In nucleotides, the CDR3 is TGTGCCAGCTCACCACCTTCTAGCGGGGGGGCGGGTGAGCAGTACTTC. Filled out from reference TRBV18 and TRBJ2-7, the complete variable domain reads NAGVMQNPRHLVRRRGQEARLRCSPMKGHSHVYWYRQLPEEGLKFMVYLQKENIIDESGMPKERFSAEFPKEGPSILRIQQVVRGDSAAYFCASSPPSSGGAGEQYFGPGTRLTVT.

The CDR3 loop reads CASVQGRDTEAFF. CDR3 bases: TGTGCCAGCGTCCAGGGGAGGGACACTGAAGCTTTCTTT. V usage is TRBV2 and J usage is TRBJ1-1; possible D gene TRBD1, 6 bases. This CDR3 is built from 13 residues. CDR1 SNHLY and CDR2 FYNNEI come from the germline V gene. With 8 bases removed from V and 3 bases from J, the gap between germline ends came to 13 bases.

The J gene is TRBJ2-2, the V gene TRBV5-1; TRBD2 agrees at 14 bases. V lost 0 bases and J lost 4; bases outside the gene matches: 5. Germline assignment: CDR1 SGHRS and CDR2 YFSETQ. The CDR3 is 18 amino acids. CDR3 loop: CASSLGTSGGPRTGELFF. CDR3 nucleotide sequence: TGCGCCAGCAGCTTGGGGACTAGCGGGGGGCCCCGCACCGGGGAGCTGTTTTTT.

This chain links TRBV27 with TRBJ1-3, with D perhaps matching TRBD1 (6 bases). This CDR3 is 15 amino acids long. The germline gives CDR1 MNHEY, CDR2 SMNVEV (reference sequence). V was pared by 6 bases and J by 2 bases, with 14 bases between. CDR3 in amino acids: CASSQGSGTGNTIYF. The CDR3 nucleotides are TGTGCCAGCAGCCAGGGGTCCGGGACTGGAAACACCATATATTTT.